The entry below gives a single T cell receptor beta chain sequence along with its context. The germline V gene has CDR1 MGHRA and CDR2 YSYEKL. V lost 6 bases and J 3 bases, leaving 17 bases between the germline ends. CDR3 size: 15 residues. The sample is drawn from a study of blood T cell repertoires in COVID-19. Study-wide background: COVID-19 samples collected from the United States, Italy and Spain covered acute and convalescent phases. Sources were T cells, B-cell-depleted T cells, or PBMCs; the material itself was cDNA or gDNA.

The authors' processing: Counts of nucleated cells, estimated from reference gene primer amplification, were obtained. Method: immunoSEQ multiplex PCR; TCRdb's copy keeps in-frame clones and lacks some. V and J calls and clone size come straight from that table; D and trimming were deduced from the DNA. The sample holds 200,000 to 250,000 clones, around 85% seen once. This clonotype was sampled from a woman between 40 and 50 years old with active or convalescent COVID-19. This chain connects TRBV4-1 to TRBJ1-1, with D possibly TRBD1 on 6 matching bases. Sequenced: peripheral blood. The CDR3 here is CASRLSLAGDTEAFF. CDR3 sequence (DNA): TGCGCCAGCAGACTCTCACTGGCAGGGGACACTGAAGCTTTCTTT.